Below, one TCR beta chain is given with its context. Its target is unknown. This sample is drawn from a study of T cell clonotyping in hematopoietic cell transplantation. Germline values: CDR1 MNHNS, CDR2 SASEGT. The CDR3 has 13 amino acids. Trimming pared 8 bases from V and 4 bases from J, leaving 15 bases between. Study-level points and caveats: Recipient TCR diversity dropped after transplant; expanded clonotypes rose from day 30 to 180. No sorting was done, leaving CD4 and CD8 contributions mixed. Higher Inverse Simpson Index values in graft donor and pretransplant recipient predicted broader posttransplant TCR diversity.

Recipients were bled about 28 days pretransplant and at posttransplant days 30, 100, 180. Assay used: immunoSEQ multiplex PCR; TCRdb lists only in-frame clones, some missing. The sample lists some 5,000 clones, about 80% seen once, with 21% in the top ten. V usage is TRBV6-1 and J usage is TRBJ2-7; D uncertain. The sequence was obtained from a male patient in his sixties or seventies who had an allogeneic stem cell transplant, so T cells may come from the graft donor. Some clones in this sample may be carry-over from other donors' samples. Material: peripheral blood mononuclear cells, obtained 100 days after allogeneic stem cell transplant. CDR3 region: CASATVPYYEQYF. In DNA form, the CDR3 reads TGTGCCAGCGCTACGGTTCCGTATTACGAGCAGTACTTC.